What follows are 23 T cell receptor beta chains derived from one specimen sequenced in a study of blood T cell repertoires in COVID-19. The method was immunoSEQ multiplex PCR; TCRdb's version includes in-frame clones alone and lacks a portion of them. The table has about 55,000 clones, about 70% seen once. Sequences were obtained from peripheral blood. Receptors were obtained from a woman aged 70-85 years with acute or convalescent COVID-19.

V usage is TRBV7-9 and J usage is TRBJ1-2, with D perhaps TRBD1 (6 bases). From germline, CDR1 is SEHNR and CDR2 FQNEAQ (reference sequence). The CDR3 contains 13 residues. Trimming took off 1 base at V and 4 bases at J, with 7 bases between the two ends. The CDR3 region is CASSLGQVYGYTF. CDR3 in DNA: TGTGCCAGCAGCTTAGGACAGGTCTATGGCTACACCTTC.

The V gene is TRBV3-1 (or the pseudogene TRBV3-2), the J gene TRBJ1-1, with 9 bases fitting TRBD1. Trimming removed 6 bases from V and 9 bases from J; junction bases left unmatched: 5. Germline assignment: CDR1 LGHDT and CDR2 YNNKEL (reference sequence). This CDR3 is 12 amino acids long. CDR3 residues: CASSLGTGKAFF. The DNA of the CDR3 is TGTGCCAGCAGTCTTGGGACAGGGAAAGCTTTCTTT.

This clone was detected once. The chain combines TRBV6-5 with TRBJ2-3; D remains unclear. Germline CDR1 MNHEY, CDR2 SVGAGI. The CDR3 spans 13 residues. Trimming took off 6 bases at V and 2 bases at J, with 9 bases between the two ends. The CDR3 DNA follows: TGTGCCAGCAGGTCTAGATACACAGATACGCAGTATTTT. The encoded protein is CASRSRYTDTQYF.

V usage is TRBV7-2 and J usage is TRBJ1-1; D might be TRBD1 (6 bases). The CDR3 covers 14 residues. Looked up from germline, CDR1 is SGHTA and CDR2 is FQGNSA. V was clipped by 5 bases and J by 0 bases, with 10 bases between them. CDR3 sequence (DNA): TGTGCCAGCAGCGCAGGACAGCTGAACACTGAAGCTTTCTTT. Translated, it gives CASSAGQLNTEAFF.

V is TRBV6-5 and J is TRBJ1-6; D might be TRBD1 (5 bases). V lost 6 bases and J 8 bases, leaving 17 bases between the germline ends. The CDR3 runs 15 residues. The germline V gene encodes CDR1 MNHEY and CDR2 SVGAGI. In nucleotides, the CDR3 is TGTGCCAGCAGGAACCGGGACTCCGGGGATTCACCCCTCCACTTT. This gives the protein CASRNRDSGDSPLHF.

The CDR3 spells CASSLYGAEAFF. CDR3 DNA: TGCGCCAGCAGCTTGTACGGGGCTGAAGCTTTCTTT. The J gene is TRBJ1-1, the V gene TRBV5-1; D call uncertain. CDR1 and CDR2 (germline): SGHRS, YFSETQ. The V and J ends lost 1 base and 6 bases respectively, with 7 bases between them. The CDR3 consists of 12 residues. The full variable domain, in which reference TRBV5-1 and TRBJ1-1 provide the parts outside the CDR3, is KAGVTQTPRYLIKTRGQQVTLSCSPISGHRSVSWYQQTPGQGLQFLFEYFSETQRNKGNFPGRFSGRQFSNSRSEMNVSTLELGDSALYLCASSLYGAEAFFGQGTRLTVV.

In this sample, this clone turned up a few times. This rearrangement joins TRBV12-3 or TRBV12-4 to TRBJ1-2; D uncertain. The CDR3 length is 13 residues. Trimming took off 3 bases at V and 5 bases at J, with 10 bases between the two ends. The CDR3 spells CASSFRRLYGYTF. The CDR3, as DNA: TGTGCCAGCAGTTTTCGCAGGCTTTATGGCTACACCTTC.

The chain recombines TRBV30 with TRBJ2-7; 11 positions match TRBD1. There are 13 residues in the CDR3. Germline V CDR1 and CDR2: GTSNPN, SVGIG (reference sequence). V lost 7 bases to trimming and J lost 4 bases; unmatched junction nucleotides: 6. The CDR3 DNA is TGTGCCTCGAGGGGGACAGGGGGGTACGAGCAGTACGTC. Protein: CASRGTGGYEQYV.

The chain combines TRBV30 with TRBJ1-6; perhaps TRBD1 as D (6 bases). CDR1 and CDR2 (germline): GTSNPN, SVGIG (reference sequence). This CDR3 is built from 14 residues. V dropped 3 bases and J dropped 14 bases, with 20 bases sitting between them. DNA for the CDR3: TGTGCCTGGAGAAGACAGGACCTCCGGGGGGCCCTCCACTTT. Encoded protein: CAWRRQDLRGALHF.

The table lists this clone with a few counts. The rearrangement uses TRBV19 and TRBJ1-2; 8 bases match TRBD1. V trimming: 6 bases; J trimming: 4 bases; junction bases outside the gene matches: 4. The CDR3 runs 13 residues. In germline, CDR1 is LNHDA, CDR2 SQIVND (reference sequence). CDR3 in amino acids: CASSHDRGYGYTF. As DNA, the CDR3 is TGTGCCAGTAGCCATGACAGGGGCTATGGCTACACCTTC.

This chain links TRBV7-9 with TRBJ1-5, with TRBD1 matching 7 bases. CDR1 and CDR2 (germline): SEHNR, FQNEAQ (reference sequence). With V trimmed by 4 bases and J by 11 bases, 2 bases remained unmatched. The CDR3 spans 11 residues. The CDR3 region is CASSSDRAQHF. The CDR3 region has the DNA TGTGCCAGCAGCTCAGACAGGGCCCAGCATTTT.

The rearrangement uses TRBV15 and TRBJ1-1; unclear D gene. V shed 5 bases and J shed 3 bases, with 10 bases lying between them. Per germline, CDR1 LNHNV and CDR2 YYDKDF (reference sequence). The CDR3 is 13 amino acids. In DNA form, the CDR3 reads TGTGCCACCAGCCCGCTCCGGGACACTGAAGCTTTCTTT. Its translation is CATSPLRDTEAFF.

The CDR3 reads CASSLWSGTGVSYEQYF. As DNA, the CDR3 is TGCGCCAGCAGCTTGTGGTCCGGGACAGGGGTCTCCTACGAGCAGTACTTC. The V call is TRBV5-1, the J call TRBJ2-7; 10 bases align to TRBD1. V trimming: 1 base; J trimming: 0 bases; junction bases outside the gene matches: 7. Germline V gene sequence: CDR1 SGHRS, CDR2 YFSETQ. The CDR3 has 17 residues.

The table lists this clone with a few counts. The gene calls are TRBV29-1 and TRBJ1-2; a possible D gene is TRBD1 (6 bases). V was shortened by 4 bases and J by 6 bases, with 18 bases between the two germline ends. The CDR3 has 14 residues. Germline V gene sequence: CDR1 SQVTM, CDR2 ANQGSEA. CDR3 residues: CSVVAPTGRDGYTF. CDR3 nucleotides: TGCAGCGTTGTTGCCCCCACAGGGAGAGATGGCTACACCTTC.

The CDR3 DNA follows: TGTGCCAGCAGTTACTCCGGGGGAGAGTACGAGCAGTACTTC. Amino acids: CASSYSGGEYEQYF. V usage is TRBV6-5 and J usage is TRBJ2-7, with a tentative D call TRBD2 (6 bases). Germline assignment: CDR1 MNHEY and CDR2 SVGAGI. The CDR3 sequence is 14 residues long. V was shortened by 0 bases and J by 4 bases, with 10 bases between the two germline ends.

The chain recombines TRBV18 with TRBJ1-1; D is unresolved. Per the germline V gene, CDR1 is KGHSH and CDR2 is LQKENI. This CDR3 spans 14 amino acids. The V gene lost 5 bases and the J gene lost 1 base, with 11 bases spanning the gap. In nucleotides, the CDR3 is TGTGCCAGCTCAGGGCGGGCGGGGAACACTGAAGCTTTCTTT. Translation: CASSGRAGNTEAFF.

The chain has TRBV11-2 and TRBJ2-3; TRBD2 agrees at 10 bases. CDR1 and CDR2 (germline): SGHAT, FQNNGV. The CDR3 loop spans 18 amino acids. V shed 0 bases, J shed 0 bases, and the junction held 6 bases outside the gene matches. In DNA form, the CDR3 reads TGTGCCAGCAGCTTAGAAATGGCTAGCGGGGGTAGCACAGATACGCAGTATTTT. Encoded protein: CASSLEMASGGSTDTQYF.

This clone was detected only once. The chain links TRBV25-1 to TRBJ2-5; TRBD1 matches at 10 bases. V shed 1 base, J shed 8 bases, and the junction held 7 bases outside the gene matches. Germline V lookup: CDR1 MGHDK, CDR2 SYGVNS. The length of the CDR3 is 15 residues. The CDR3 DNA sequence: TGTGCCAGCAGTGAATCCCCGACAGGGGGCACAACCCAGTACTTC. It yields the protein CASSESPTGGTTQYF.

J is TRBJ1-5 and V is TRBV19; 9 bases match TRBD1. The CDR3 has 16 residues. CDR1 and CDR2 from the germline V gene are LNHDA and SQIVND (reference sequence). The junction had 6 bases not matched to a gene; V was cut back by 6 bases and J by 0 bases. Here the CDR3 DNA reads TGTGCCAGTAGAAGTTGGGACAGGGCTAGCAATCAGCCCCAGCATTTT. It translates to CASRSWDRASNQPQHF.

The chain combines TRBV7-3 with TRBJ2-2; tentatively, D is TRBD1 (6 bases). The CDR3 is made up of 13 amino acids. The V end was cut by 5 bases, the J end by 6 bases, with 10 bases between. The germline V gene encodes CDR1 SGHTA and CDR2 FQGTGA. Written as DNA, the CDR3 is TGTGCCAGCAGCCGCCCAGGGGCCGGGGAGCTGTTTTTT. It specifies CASSRPGAGELFF.

The table lists this clone with a count of one. The chain employs TRBV7-9 and TRBJ2-2; 12 bases fit TRBD2. The CDR3 loop spans 17 amino acids. J was trimmed by 5 bases and V by 5 bases; bases with no gene match: 9. Germline loops: CDR1 SEHNR, CDR2 FQNEAQ (reference sequence). The CDR3 sequence is CASSPRTSGTGTGELFF. Here the CDR3 DNA reads TGTGCCAGCAGCCCCCGGACTAGCGGGACCGGAACCGGGGAGCTGTTTTTT. Full variable domain (outside the CDR3, taken from reference TRBV7-9 and TRBJ2-2): DTGVSQNPRHKITKRGQNVTFRCDPISEHNRLYWYRQTLGQGPEFLTYFQNEAQLEKSRLLSDRFSAERPKGSFSTLEIQRTEQGDSAMYLCASSPRTSGTGTGELFFGEGSRLTVL.

The chain has TRBV14 and TRBJ2-3; tentative D call: TRBD1 (5 bases). The CDR3 extends over 14 amino acids. Looked up from germline, CDR1 is SGHDN and CDR2 is FVKESK. Deletions cut 4 bases from V and 7 bases from J, with 15 bases between. Here the CDR3 DNA reads TGTGCCAGCAGCCTATTGACAGAAGCAAATACGCAGTATTTT. Protein: CASSLLTEANTQYF.

The genes are TRBV7-2 and TRBJ2-2, with TRBD2 matching 9 bases. CDR3 length: 17 residues. V was pared by 1 base and J by 5 bases, with 8 bases of the junction left unmatched. Germline V gives CDR1 SGHTA, CDR2 FQGNSA. DNA for the CDR3: TGTGCCAGCAGCTTAGTCGGTGCGGGGGGGCGGACCGGGGAGCTGTTTTTT. Encoded protein: CASSLVGAGGRTGELFF.